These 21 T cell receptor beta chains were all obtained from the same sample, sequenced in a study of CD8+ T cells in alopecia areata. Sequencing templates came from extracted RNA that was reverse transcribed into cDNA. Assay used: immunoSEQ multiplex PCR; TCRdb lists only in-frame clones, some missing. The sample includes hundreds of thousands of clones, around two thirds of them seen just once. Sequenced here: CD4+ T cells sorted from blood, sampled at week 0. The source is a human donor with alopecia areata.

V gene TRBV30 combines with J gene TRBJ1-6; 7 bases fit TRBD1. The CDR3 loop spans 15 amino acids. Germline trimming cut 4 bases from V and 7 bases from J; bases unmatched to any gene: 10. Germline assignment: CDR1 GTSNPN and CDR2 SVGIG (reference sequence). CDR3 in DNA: TGTGCCTGGACCCCTGGGACAGAAGGCAATTCACCCCTCCACTTT. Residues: CAWTPGTEGNSPLHF.

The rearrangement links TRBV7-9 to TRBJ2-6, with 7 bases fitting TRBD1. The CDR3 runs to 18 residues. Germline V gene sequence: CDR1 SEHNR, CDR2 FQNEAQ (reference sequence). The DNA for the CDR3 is TGTGCTATCACCCGCCCTGGGACAGCGAACTCTGGGGCCAACGTCCTGACTTTC. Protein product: CAITRPGTANSGANVLTF. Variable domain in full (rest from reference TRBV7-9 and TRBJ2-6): DTGVSQNPRHKITKRGQNVTFRCDPISEHNRLYWYRQTLGQGPEFLTYFQNEAQLEKSRLLSDRFSAERPKGSFSTLEIQRTEQGDSAMYLCAITRPGTANSGANVLTFGAGSRLTVL.

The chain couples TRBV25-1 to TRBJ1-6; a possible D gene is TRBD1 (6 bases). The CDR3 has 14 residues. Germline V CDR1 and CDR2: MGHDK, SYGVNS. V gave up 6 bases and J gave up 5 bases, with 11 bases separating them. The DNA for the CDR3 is TGTGCCAGCAGAGAGGGGGGGAATAATTCACCCCTCCACTTT. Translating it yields CASREGGNNSPLHF.

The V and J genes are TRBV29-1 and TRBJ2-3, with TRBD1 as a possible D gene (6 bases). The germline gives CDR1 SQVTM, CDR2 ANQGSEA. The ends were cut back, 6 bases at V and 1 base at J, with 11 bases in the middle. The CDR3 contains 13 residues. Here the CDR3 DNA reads TGCAGCGTCCAGGGGTTGGGCACAGATACGCAGTATTTT. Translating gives CSVQGLGTDTQYF.

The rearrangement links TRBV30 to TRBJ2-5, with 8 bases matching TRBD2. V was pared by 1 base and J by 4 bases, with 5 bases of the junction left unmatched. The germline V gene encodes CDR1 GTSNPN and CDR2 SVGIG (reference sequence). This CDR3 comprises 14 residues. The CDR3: CAWSAGGAGETQYF. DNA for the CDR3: TGTGCCTGGAGTGCCGGGGGGGCCGGAGAGACCCAGTACTTC.

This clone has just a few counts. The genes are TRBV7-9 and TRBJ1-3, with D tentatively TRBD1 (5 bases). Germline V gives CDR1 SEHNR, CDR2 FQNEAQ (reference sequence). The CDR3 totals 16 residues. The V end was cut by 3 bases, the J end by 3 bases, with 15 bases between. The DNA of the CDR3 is TGTGCCAGCAGCTTGGGACCGACCTTCCTTGGAAACACCATATATTTT. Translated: CASSLGPTFLGNTIYF.

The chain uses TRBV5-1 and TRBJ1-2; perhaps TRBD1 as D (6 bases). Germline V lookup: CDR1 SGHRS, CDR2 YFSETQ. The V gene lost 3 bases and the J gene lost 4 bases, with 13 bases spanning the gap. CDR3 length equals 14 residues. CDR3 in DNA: TGCGCCAGCAGCTCCCTCGGGACAAGCTATGGCTACACCTTC. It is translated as CASSSLGTSYGYTF.

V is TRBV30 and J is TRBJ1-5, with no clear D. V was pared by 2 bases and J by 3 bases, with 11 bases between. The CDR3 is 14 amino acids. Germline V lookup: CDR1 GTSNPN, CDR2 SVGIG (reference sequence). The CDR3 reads CAWSSRAINQPQHF. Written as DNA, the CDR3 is TGTGCCTGGAGTTCGAGGGCTATCAATCAGCCCCAGCATTTT.

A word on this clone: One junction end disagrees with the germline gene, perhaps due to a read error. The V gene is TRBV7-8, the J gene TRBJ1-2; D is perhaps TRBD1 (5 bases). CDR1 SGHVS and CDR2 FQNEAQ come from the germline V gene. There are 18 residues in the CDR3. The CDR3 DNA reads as TGTGCCACCAGCTCCTTAATGGGGGGGGTAGGAGCTAACTATGGCTACACCTTC. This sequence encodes CATSSLMGGVGANYGYTF.

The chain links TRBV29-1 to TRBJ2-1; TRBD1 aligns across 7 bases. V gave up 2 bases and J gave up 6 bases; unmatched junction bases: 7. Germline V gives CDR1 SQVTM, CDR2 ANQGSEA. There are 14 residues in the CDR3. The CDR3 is CSVEKAAGGNEQFF. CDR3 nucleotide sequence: TGCAGCGTTGAAAAGGCTGCAGGGGGCAATGAGCAGTTCTTC.

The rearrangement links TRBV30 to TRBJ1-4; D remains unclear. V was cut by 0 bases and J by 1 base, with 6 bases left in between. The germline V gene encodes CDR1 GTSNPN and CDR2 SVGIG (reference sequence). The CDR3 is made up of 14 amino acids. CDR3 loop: CAWSVRLTNEKLFF. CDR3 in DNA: TGTGCCTGGAGTGTAAGACTAACTAATGAAAAACTGTTTTTT.

The CDR3, as DNA: TGTGCCAGCAGCTTAGAACAGGGGGTGAACTATGGCTACACCTTC. This sequence encodes CASSLEQGVNYGYTF. The V gene is TRBV7-2, the J gene TRBJ1-2; 8 positions agree with TRBD1. The CDR3 is made up of 15 amino acids. V trimming: 1 base; J trimming: 2 bases; junction bases outside the gene matches: 3. Germline lookup yields CDR1 SGHTA and CDR2 FQGNSA.

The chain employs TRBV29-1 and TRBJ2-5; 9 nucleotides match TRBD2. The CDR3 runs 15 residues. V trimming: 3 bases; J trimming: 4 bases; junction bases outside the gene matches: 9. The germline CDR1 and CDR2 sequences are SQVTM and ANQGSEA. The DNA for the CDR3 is TGCAGCGTTGATCCCCTAGCGGGGAAACGAGAGACCCAGTACTTC. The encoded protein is CSVDPLAGKRETQYF.

CDR3 nucleotide sequence: TGTGCCAGCAGTTATCTAGCGGGGGGCCGGACAGATACGCAGTATTTT. Amino acid sequence: CASSYLAGGRTDTQYF. The chain combines TRBV27 with TRBJ2-3; the match to TRBD2 covers 11 bases. V dropped 4 bases and J dropped 3; count of bases not matched to a gene: 6. The CDR3 contains 16 residues. Germline values: CDR1 MNHEY, CDR2 SMNVEV (reference sequence).

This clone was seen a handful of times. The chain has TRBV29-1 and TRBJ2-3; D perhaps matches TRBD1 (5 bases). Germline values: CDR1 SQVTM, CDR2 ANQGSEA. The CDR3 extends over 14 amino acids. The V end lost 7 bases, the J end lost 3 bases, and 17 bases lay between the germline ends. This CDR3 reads CSAEAQGQTDTQYF. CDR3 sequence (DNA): TGCAGCGCCGAGGCGCAGGGTCAGACAGATACGCAGTATTTT.

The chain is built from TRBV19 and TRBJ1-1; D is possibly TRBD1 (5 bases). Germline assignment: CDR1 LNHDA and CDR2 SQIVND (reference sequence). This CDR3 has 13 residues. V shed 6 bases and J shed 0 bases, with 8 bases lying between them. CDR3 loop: CASSDRVNTEAFF. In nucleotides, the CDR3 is TGTGCCAGTAGCGACAGAGTGAACACTGAAGCTTTCTTT.

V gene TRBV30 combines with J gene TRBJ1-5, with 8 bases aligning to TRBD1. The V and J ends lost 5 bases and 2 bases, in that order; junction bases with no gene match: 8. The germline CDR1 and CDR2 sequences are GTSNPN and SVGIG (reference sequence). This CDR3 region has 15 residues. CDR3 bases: TGTGCCTGGGGCCCCGACAGGGGAGGCAATCAGCCCCAGCATTTT. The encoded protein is CAWGPDRGGNQPQHF.

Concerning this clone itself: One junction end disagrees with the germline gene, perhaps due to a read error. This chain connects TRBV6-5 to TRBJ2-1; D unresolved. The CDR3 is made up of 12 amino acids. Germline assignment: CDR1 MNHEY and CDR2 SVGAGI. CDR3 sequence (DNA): TGTGCCAGCAGTTACTCGTTTTCTCGCCTGGTCTTC. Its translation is CASSYSFSRLVF.

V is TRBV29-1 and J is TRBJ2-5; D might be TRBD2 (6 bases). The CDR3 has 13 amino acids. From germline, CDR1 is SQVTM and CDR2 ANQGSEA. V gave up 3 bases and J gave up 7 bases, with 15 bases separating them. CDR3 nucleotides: TGCAGCGTTGAGCAGCTTGAGGGAGGGACCCAGTACTTC. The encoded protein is CSVEQLEGGTQYF.

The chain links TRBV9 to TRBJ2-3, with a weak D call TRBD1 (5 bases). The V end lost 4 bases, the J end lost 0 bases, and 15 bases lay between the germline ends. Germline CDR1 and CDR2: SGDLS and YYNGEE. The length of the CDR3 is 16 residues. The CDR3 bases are TGTGCCAGCAGCTCCCGGCAGGGCACTAGCACAGATACGCAGTATTTT. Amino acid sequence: CASSSRQGTSTDTQYF.

This chain's CDR3 is CASSQDRGGMRLRTDTQYF. CDR3 nucleotides: TGTGCCAGCAGCCAAGATCGAGGAGGGATGAGGCTCCGCACAGATACGCAGTATTTT. J is TRBJ2-3 and V is TRBV14; D might be TRBD2 (6 bases). Trimming stripped 0 bases from V and 1 base from J, with 20 bases between. Germline lookup yields CDR1 SGHDN and CDR2 FVKESK. CDR3 size: 19 residues.